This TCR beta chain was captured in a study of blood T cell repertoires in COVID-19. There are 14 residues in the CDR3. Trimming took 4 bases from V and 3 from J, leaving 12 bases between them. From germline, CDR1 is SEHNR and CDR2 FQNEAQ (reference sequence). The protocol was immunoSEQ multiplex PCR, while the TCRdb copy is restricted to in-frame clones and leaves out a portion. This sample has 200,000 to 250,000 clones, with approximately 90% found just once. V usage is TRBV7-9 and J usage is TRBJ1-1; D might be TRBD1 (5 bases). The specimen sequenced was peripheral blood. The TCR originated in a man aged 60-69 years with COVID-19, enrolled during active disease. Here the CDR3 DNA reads TGTGCCAGCAGCTCGGACAAATGGCACACTGAAGCTTTCTTT. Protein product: CASSSDKWHTEAFF. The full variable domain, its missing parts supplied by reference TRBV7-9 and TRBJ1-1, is DTGVSQNPRHKITKRGQNVTFRCDPISEHNRLYWYRQTLGQGPEFLTYFQNEAQLEKSRLLSDRFSAERPKGSFSTLEIQRTEQGDSAMYLCASSSDKWHTEAFFGQGTRLTVV.